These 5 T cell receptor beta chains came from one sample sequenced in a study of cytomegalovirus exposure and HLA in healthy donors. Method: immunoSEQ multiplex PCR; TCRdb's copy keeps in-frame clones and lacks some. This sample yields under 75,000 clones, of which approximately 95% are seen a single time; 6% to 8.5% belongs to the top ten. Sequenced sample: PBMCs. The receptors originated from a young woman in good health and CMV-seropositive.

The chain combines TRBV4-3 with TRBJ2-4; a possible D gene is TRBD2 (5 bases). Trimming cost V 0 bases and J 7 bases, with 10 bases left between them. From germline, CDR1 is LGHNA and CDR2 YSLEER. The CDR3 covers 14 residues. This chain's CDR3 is CASSQEAGSNIQYF. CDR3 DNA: TGCGCCAGCAGCCAAGAGGCGGGCTCGAACATTCAGTACTTC.

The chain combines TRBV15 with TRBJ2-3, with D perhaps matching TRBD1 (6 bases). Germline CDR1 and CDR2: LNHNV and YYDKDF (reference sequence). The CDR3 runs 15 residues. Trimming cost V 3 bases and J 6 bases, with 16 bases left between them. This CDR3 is CATSSVGQGPDTQYF. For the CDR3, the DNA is TGTGCCACCAGCAGTGTGGGGCAGGGGCCGGATACGCAGTATTTT.

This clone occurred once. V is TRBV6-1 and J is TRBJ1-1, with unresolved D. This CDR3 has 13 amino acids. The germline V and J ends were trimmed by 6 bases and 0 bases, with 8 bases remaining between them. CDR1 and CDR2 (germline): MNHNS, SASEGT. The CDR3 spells CASREILNTEAFF. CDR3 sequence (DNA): TGTGCCAGCAGGGAAATATTGAACACTGAAGCTTTCTTT.

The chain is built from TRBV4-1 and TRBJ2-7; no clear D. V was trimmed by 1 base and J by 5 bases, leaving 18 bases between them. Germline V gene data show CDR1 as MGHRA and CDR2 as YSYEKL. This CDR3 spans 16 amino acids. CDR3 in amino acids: CASSQGSLIDWDEQYF. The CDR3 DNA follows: TGCGCCAGCAGCCAAGGAAGTTTGATCGACTGGGACGAGCAGTACTTC.

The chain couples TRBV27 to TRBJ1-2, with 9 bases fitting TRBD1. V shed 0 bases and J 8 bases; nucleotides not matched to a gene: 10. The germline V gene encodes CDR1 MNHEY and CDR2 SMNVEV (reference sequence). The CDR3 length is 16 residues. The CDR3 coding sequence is TGTGCCAGCAGTTTATCTCCTACCGGGGACAGGGTAGGCTACACCTTC. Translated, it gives CASSLSPTGDRVGYTF.